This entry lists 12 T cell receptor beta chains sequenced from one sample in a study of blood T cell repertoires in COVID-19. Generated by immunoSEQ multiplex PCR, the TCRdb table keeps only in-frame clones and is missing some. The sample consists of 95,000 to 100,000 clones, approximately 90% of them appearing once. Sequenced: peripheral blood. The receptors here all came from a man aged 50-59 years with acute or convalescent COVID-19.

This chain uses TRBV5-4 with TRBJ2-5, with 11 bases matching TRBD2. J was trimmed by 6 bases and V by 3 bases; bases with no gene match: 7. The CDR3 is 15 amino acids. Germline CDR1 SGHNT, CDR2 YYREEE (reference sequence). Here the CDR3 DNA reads TGTGCCAGCAGCTCGGTGACTAGCGGGGCCAAGACCCAGTACTTC. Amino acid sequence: CASSSVTSGAKTQYF.

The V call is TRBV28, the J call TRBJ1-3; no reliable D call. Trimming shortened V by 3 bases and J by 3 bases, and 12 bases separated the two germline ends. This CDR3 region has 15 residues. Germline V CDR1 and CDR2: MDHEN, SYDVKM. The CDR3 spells CASSFGGSGGNTIYF. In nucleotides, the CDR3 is TGTGCCAGCAGTTTTGGTGGATCAGGTGGAAACACCATATATTTT.

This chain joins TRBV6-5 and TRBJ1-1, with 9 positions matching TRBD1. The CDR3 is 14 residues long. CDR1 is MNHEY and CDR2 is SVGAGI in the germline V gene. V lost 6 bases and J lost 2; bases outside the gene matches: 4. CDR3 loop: CASSLTGGNTEAFF. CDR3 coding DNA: TGTGCCAGCAGCCTGACAGGGGGTAACACTGAAGCTTTCTTT.

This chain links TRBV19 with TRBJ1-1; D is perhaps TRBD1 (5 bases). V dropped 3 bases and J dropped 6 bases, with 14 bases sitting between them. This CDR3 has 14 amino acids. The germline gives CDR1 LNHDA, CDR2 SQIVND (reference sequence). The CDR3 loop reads CASSMGTGGAEAFF. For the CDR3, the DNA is TGTGCCAGTAGTATGGGGACCGGGGGGGCTGAAGCTTTCTTT.

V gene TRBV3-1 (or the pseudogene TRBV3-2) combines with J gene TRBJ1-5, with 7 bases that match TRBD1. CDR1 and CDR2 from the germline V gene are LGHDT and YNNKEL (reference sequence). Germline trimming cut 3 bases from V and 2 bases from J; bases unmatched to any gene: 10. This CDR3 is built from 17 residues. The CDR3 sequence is CASSQIQGTSGNQPQHF. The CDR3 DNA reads TGTGCCAGCAGCCAGATACAGGGGACGAGTGGCAATCAGCCCCAGCATTTT.

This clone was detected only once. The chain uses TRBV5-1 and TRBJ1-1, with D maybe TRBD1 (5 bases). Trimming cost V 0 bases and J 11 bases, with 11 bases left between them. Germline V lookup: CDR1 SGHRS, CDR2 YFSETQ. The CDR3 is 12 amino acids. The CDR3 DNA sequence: TGCGCCAGCAGCTTGGCGCCGGGGGAGGCTTTCTTT. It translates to CASSLAPGEAFF.

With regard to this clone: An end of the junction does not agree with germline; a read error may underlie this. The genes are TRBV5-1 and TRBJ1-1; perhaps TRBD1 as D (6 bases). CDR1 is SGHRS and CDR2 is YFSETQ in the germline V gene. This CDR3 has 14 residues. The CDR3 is CASSLATGNPEAFF. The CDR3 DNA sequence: TGCGCCAGCAGCTTGGCCACAGGGAACCCTGAAGCTTTCTTT.

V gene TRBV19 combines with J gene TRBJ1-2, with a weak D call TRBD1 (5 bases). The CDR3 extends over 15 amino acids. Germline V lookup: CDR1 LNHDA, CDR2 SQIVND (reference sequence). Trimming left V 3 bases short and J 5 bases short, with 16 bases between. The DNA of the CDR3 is TGTGCCAGTAGTATTATGGGGCCCCGACCTTATGGCTACACCTTC. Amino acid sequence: CASSIMGPRPYGYTF.

The CDR3 DNA follows: TGTGCCAGCAGCTTTCGGCTCCTCCAGGTGGAGCAGTACTTC. Amino acids: CASSFRLLQVEQYF. The genes are TRBV11-2 and TRBJ2-7; no clear D. CDR1 is SGHAT, CDR2 FQNNGV, per germline. The CDR3 covers 14 residues. V lost 3 bases and J lost 7, with 16 bases in between.

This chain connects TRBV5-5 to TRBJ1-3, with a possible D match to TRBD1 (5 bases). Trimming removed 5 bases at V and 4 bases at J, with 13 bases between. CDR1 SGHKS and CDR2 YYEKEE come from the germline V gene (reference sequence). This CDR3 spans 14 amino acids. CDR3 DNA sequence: TGTGCCAGCAGTGCGGACACGTACGGAAACACCATATATTTT. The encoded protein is CASSADTYGNTIYF.

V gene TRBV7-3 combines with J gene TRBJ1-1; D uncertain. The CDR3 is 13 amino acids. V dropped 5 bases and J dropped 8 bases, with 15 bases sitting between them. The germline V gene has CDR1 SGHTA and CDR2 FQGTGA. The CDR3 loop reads CASSPTFLGEAFF. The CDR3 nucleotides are TGTGCCAGCAGCCCCACATTCCTCGGGGAAGCTTTCTTT. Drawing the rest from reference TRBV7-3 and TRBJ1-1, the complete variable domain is GAGVSQTPSNKVTEKGKYVELRCDPISGHTALYWYRQSLGQGPEFLIYFQGTGAADDSGLPNDRFFAVRPEGSVSTLKIQRTERGDSAVYLCASSPTFLGEAFFGQGTRLTVV.

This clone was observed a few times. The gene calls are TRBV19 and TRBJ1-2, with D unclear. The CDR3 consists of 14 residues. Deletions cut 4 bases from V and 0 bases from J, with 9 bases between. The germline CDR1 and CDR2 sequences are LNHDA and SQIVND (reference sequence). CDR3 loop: CASSTGSTNYGYTF. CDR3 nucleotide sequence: TGTGCCAGTAGTACAGGCAGCACTAACTATGGCTACACCTTC.